A selection of T cell receptor beta chains follows, all from one sample in a study of blood T cell repertoires in COVID-19. Some clones are missing from TCRdb's copy, which holds only in-frame ones; the method was immunoSEQ multiplex PCR. This table has fewer than 450,000 clones, 85% to 90% appearing once. Sequences were obtained from PBMCs or T cells enriched from blood (not recorded which). The receptors were sampled from a woman aged 18-29 years who had recovered from COVID-19. Both conserved end residues are part of each CDR3. D genes are given only for firm matches. Clone size is shown for a subset of rows, as once, few, many or a class of expanded clone.

>NA|TRBV14|NA|TRBJ2-7|12
TGTGCCAGCAGCCAAGATTCGTACGAGCAGTACTTC
CASSQDSYEQYF
>NA|TRBV3-1/TRBV3-2|TRBD1|TRBJ2-7|14
TGTGCCAGCAGCTGGGGGACAGTCGGGTACGAGCAGTACTTC
CASSWGTVGYEQYF
>NA|TRBV7-9|TRBD1|TRBJ2-7|16
TGTGCCAGCACCCCCCTAGGGACAGGGGATCGGTACGAGCAGTACTTC
CASTPLGTGDRYEQYF
>NA|TRBV4-1|NA|TRBJ1-5|13
TGCGCCAGCAGCCTCGGACACAATCAGCCCCAGCATTTT
CASSLGHNQPQHF
>NA|TRBV6-5|TRBD1|TRBJ1-6|14
TGTGCCAGCAGTTACTCACAGGGGTATTCACCCCTCCACTTT
CASSYSQGYSPLHF
>NA|TRBV5-5|NA|TRBJ2-2|16
TGTGCCAGCAGCTTGAGGGGACTTCCAACAACCGGGGAGCTGTTTTTT
CASSLRGLPTTGELFF
>NA|TRBV19|NA|TRBJ1-6|14
TGTGCCAGTAGGAGAGGAGGGAATAATTCACCCCTCCACTTT
CASRRGGNNSPLHF
>NA|TRBV28|NA|TRBJ1-4|15
TGTGCCAGCAGTTTGGCTCAGGAGGGAGACGAAAAACTGTTTTTT
CASSLAQEGDEKLFF
>NA|TRBV6-5|TRBD1|TRBJ1-5|15
TGTGCCAGCAGCCCCGGGACAGGCGCTGGTCAGCCCCAGCATTTT
CASSPGTGAGQPQHF
>NA|TRBV27|NA|TRBJ1-2|16
TGTGCCAGCACTCCGACAGGCTACTTAACTAACTATGGCTACACCTTC
CASTPTGYLTNYGYTF
>NA|TRBV5-1|TRBD1|TRBJ1-3|15
TGCGCCAGCAGCCCGGGACAGGGGGCCGACAGAACCATATATTTT
CASSPGQGADRTIYF
>NA|TRBV4-3|TRBD2|TRBJ2-1|15
TGCGCCAGCAGCCAGTCTAGCGGGGGGTTGAATGAGCAGTTCTTC
CASSQSSGGLNEQFF
>NA|TRBV29-1|NA|TRBJ2-7|10
TGCAGCGTTGGACATCGCGAGCAGTACTTC
CSVGHREQYF
>NA|TRBV19|TRBD1|TRBJ1-1|12
TGTGCCAGTAGTAGGGGACAGAATGAAGCTTTCTTT
CASSRGQNEAFF
>once|TRBV10-3|TRBD1|TRBJ2-1|14
TGTGCCATCAGTGTACAGGGGGCTGAAGCTGAGCAGTTCTTC
CAISVQGAEAEQFF
>NA|TRBV7-2|NA|TRBJ1-3|12
TGTGCCAGCAGCTTAGCGGCTAACACCATATATTTT
CASSLAANTIYF
>NA|TRBV15|TRBD2|TRBJ2-7|15
TGTGCCACCAGCAGAGGAGGGACTAAAGCCTACGAGCAGTACTTC
CATSRGGTKAYEQYF
>NA|TRBV11-1|NA|TRBJ1-6|12
TGTGCCAGCAGAGGGGGAAATTCACCCCTCCACTTT
CASRGGNSPLHF
>NA|TRBV6-5|NA|TRBJ1-3|14
TGTGCCAGCCACCCGTCACTCTCTGGAAACACCATATATTTT
CASHPSLSGNTIYF
>NA|TRBV13|NA|TRBJ2-1|16
TGTGCCAGCAGCTTACCGCCAGGGGTCCCCTACAATGAGCAGTTCTTC
CASSLPPGVPYNEQFF
>few|TRBV2|NA|TRBJ1-5|16
TGTGCCAGCAGTGAAGTTTCGGGGAAGGGAGGGCAGCCCCAGCATTTT
CASSEVSGKGGQPQHF
>NA|TRBV18|NA|TRBJ1-2|13
TGTGCCAGCTCACCTACAGAGAACTATGGCTACACCTTC
CASSPTENYGYTF
>NA|TRBV12-2|NA|TRBJ2-5|20
TGTGCAAGTCGCTTACGAGAAACTAGCGGGGGGACAACCATCCAAGAGACCCAGTACTTC
CASRLRETSGGTTIQETQYF
>NA|TRBV30|TRBD1|TRBJ1-1|13
TGTGCCTGGGCTAACAGGGGACGGGCTGAAGCTTTCTTT
CAWANRGRAEAFF
>NA|TRBV2|TRBD2|TRBJ2-1|19
TGTGCCAGCAGCGGGACTGTTATAAAAACTAGCGGGGAGTACAATGAGCAGTTCTTC
CASSGTVIKTSGEYNEQFF
>NA|TRBV7-3|TRBD2|TRBJ2-3|18
TGTGCCAGCAGCCAGACTAGCGGGGGGTTCCGCGACACAGATACGCAGTATTTT
CASSQTSGGFRDTDTQYF
>NA|TRBV18|NA|TRBJ1-1|15
TGTGCCAGCTCACCAATGGATGCGGAGAACACTGAAGCTTTCTTT
CASSPMDAENTEAFF
>NA|TRBV7-2|NA|TRBJ1-2|14
TGTGCCAGCAGCTTAGAAACAGGGAACTATGGCTACACCTTC
CASSLETGNYGYTF
>NA|TRBV5-4|NA|TRBJ2-5|15
TGTGCCAGCAGCTTGGTAGGGGTTAGCGGAGAGACCCAGTACTTC
CASSLVGVSGETQYF
>NA|TRBV5-1|TRBD1|TRBJ1-6|15
TGCGCCAGCAGCTTGGAACAGGGGGTCGGTTCACCCCTCCACTTT
CASSLEQGVGSPLHF
>NA|TRBV12-3/TRBV12-4|NA|TRBJ1-5|12
TGTGCCAGCAGTTTTGGTTTAGCGCCCCAGCATTTT
CASSFGLAPQHF
>NA|TRBV7-6|NA|TRBJ1-5|13
TGTGCCAGCAGCTTAAGCAGCAATCAGCCCCAGCATTTT
CASSLSSNQPQHF
>NA|TRBV7-9|NA|TRBJ1-5|15
TGTGCCAGCAGCCCCGCCGGGACTGACAATCAGCCCCAGCATTTT
CASSPAGTDNQPQHF
>few|TRBV6-4|TRBD2|TRBJ2-3|15
TGTGCCAGCAGTGACGCGGGGGGGCCGGGAGATACGCAGTATTTT
CASSDAGGPGDTQYF
>NA|TRBV5-6|TRBD1|TRBJ1-5|13
TGTGCCAGCAGCGAGGGACAGGGCCCATTCCTGCATTTT
CASSEGQGPFLHF
>NA|TRBV5-1|NA|TRBJ2-1|15
TGCGCCAGCAGCTTGGAACTAGGGAGCGGCAATGAGCAGTTCTTC
CASSLELGSGNEQFF
>NA|TRBV24-1|TRBD1|TRBJ2-1|16
TGTGCCACCAGTGATTTAGGGGACAGGGGGGTGAATGAGCAGTTCTTC
CATSDLGDRGVNEQFF
>NA|TRBV7-9|TRBD2|TRBJ2-2|15
TGTGCCAGCAGACTAGCGGGGGGACACACCGGGGAGCTGTTTTTT
CASRLAGGHTGELFF
>few|TRBV30|TRBD1|TRBJ2-7|14
TGTGCCTGCACCGGGACAGGGGCCTTCTTGGAGCAGTACTTC
CACTGTGAFLEQYF
>NA|TRBV2|TRBD2|TRBJ2-2|16
TGTGCCAGCAGCTCCCCCGGGGGGGTTGGCACCGGGGAGCTGTTTTTT
CASSSPGGVGTGELFF
>few|TRBV20-1|NA|TRBJ2-5|11
TGCAGTGACAGGCTTTGGGGGACCCAGTACTTC
CSDRLWGTQYF
>NA|TRBV6-5|NA|TRBJ2-1|14
TGTGCCAGCAGTTCAGGGGCCGGGGACAATGAGCAGTTCTTC
CASSSGAGDNEQFF
>NA|TRBV6-1|TRBD1|TRBJ2-2|15
TGTGCCAGCAGTGAAGGGGACAGGGGCCCCGGGGAGCTGTTTTTT
CASSEGDRGPGELFF
>once|TRBV12-5|NA|TRBJ1-3|13
TGTGCTAGTGGTTGGGGAGGGGGAAACACCATATATTTT
CASGWGGGNTIYF
>NA|TRBV5-1|TRBD2|TRBJ2-7|15
TGCGCCAGCAGCCGGGAGGGGACGGTCTCCTACGAGCAGTACTTC
CASSREGTVSYEQYF
>NA|TRBV12-5|NA|TRBJ1-2|15
TGTGCTAGTGGTTCCGGAGGGCTCCCACTCTATGGCTACACCTTC
CASGSGGLPLYGYTF
>NA|TRBV19|NA|TRBJ2-2|15
TGTGCCACCCGGTGGGAGGACATCAACACCGGGGAGCTGTTTTTT
CATRWEDINTGELFF
>NA|TRBV6-1|TRBD1|TRBJ1-3|18
TGTGCCAGCAGTGAACCCCGGAGGGACAGGGACTCTGGAAACACCATATATTTT
CASSEPRRDRDSGNTIYF
>once|TRBV6-1|NA|TRBJ1-4|14
TGTGCCAGCAGTGATCGCCAGGGGAATGAAAAACTGTTTTTT
CASSDRQGNEKLFF
>once|TRBV4-2|NA|TRBJ2-1|15
TGTGCCAGCGACTTAGAGGGCCTAGGAAACAATGAGCAGTTCTTC
CASDLEGLGNNEQFF
>NA|TRBV24-1|NA|TRBJ1-2|15
TGTGCCACCAGTGATTCTCTAGGTGTCGACTATGGCTACACCTTC
CATSDSLGVDYGYTF
>NA|TRBV7-9|TRBD2|TRBJ2-7|13
TGTGCCAGCAGCTTGAGCGGGGCCGACGAGCAGTACTTC
CASSLSGADEQYF
>few|TRBV4-1|NA|TRBJ2-3|17
TGCGCCAGCAGCCCGACCTCGACAGTCTTGAGCACAGATACGCAGTATTTT
CASSPTSTVLSTDTQYF
>NA|TRBV9|TRBD1|TRBJ1-1|14
TGTGCCAGCAGCTTCTTAGGGACAGCTACTGAAGCTTTCTTT
CASSFLGTATEAFF
>NA|TRBV19|TRBD1|TRBJ1-1|15
TGTGCCAGTAGTCTGGGACAGGGCTGGAACACTGAAGCTTTCTTT
CASSLGQGWNTEAFF
>NA|TRBV4-1|NA|TRBJ1-4|16
TGCGCCAGCAGCCAAGAGGCTCAGGGAGGGACTGAAAAACTGTTTTTT
CASSQEAQGGTEKLFF
>NA|TRBV30|NA|TRBJ1-5|15
TGTGCCTGGAGTGTAATCCGGGGTGGCAATCAGCCCCAGCATTTT
CAWSVIRGGNQPQHF
>NA|TRBV6-5|TRBD1|TRBJ1-5|11
TGTGATCGTACAGGGGACCAGCCCCAGCATTTT
CDRTGDQPQHF
>NA|TRBV9|TRBD1|TRBJ1-2|13
TGTGCCAGCAGCGTCGAACAGGGGTATGGCTACACCTTC
CASSVEQGYGYTF